This T cell receptor (beta chain) was sequenced for a study of T cell changes during pregnancy in multiple sclerosis. Measured with immunoSEQ multiplex PCR; TCRdb has only the in-frame clones, and not every one. The sample has around 92,000 clones; 90% to 95% are singletons. CDR3 size: 14 residues. With 0 bases clipped from V and 10 bases from J, the junction kept 10 bases outside the gene matches. Germline CDR1 is GTSNPN and CDR2 is SVGIG (reference sequence). This clonotype was sampled from a female donor with multiple sclerosis, enrolled in a pregnancy study. The chain employs TRBV30 and TRBJ1-1; 8 nucleotides line up with TRBD1. Sequenced material: peripheral blood, taken in the third trimester of pregnancy. This CDR3 reads CAWSVHGTGIRAFF. The CDR3 DNA sequence: TGTGCCTGGAGTGTACACGGGACAGGCATTCGAGCTTTCTTT.